One T cell receptor (beta chain) is described in this entry. This entry belongs to a study of blood T cell repertoires in COVID-19. Study summary: Spain, Italy and the United States supplied samples that represented acute and convalescent COVID-19.

The J segment lost 0 bases and the V segment lost 0 bases, leaving 14 bases of the junction unmatched. The germline gives CDR1 ENHRY, CDR2 SYGVKD. This CDR3 spans 20 amino acids. Per the original data handling: Amplifying reference gene primers gave estimates of nucleated cell counts. TCRdb keeps only in-frame clones here, not all; method: immunoSEQ multiplex PCR. That table is the source of V, J and clone size, and D and trimming were worked out from the DNA. The sample has 70,000 to 85,000 clones, roughly nine tenths seen once. Material: peripheral blood. The chain recombines TRBV10-3 with TRBJ2-1; 7 nucleotides agree with TRBD1. The clonotype was recovered from a woman aged 55-70 years with acute or convalescent COVID-19. The CDR3 nucleotides are TGTGCCATCAGTGAGTCGACTGGCAGGGGGTTCGGCGGCTCCTACAATGAGCAGTTCTTC. It is translated as CAISESTGRGFGGSYNEQFF.